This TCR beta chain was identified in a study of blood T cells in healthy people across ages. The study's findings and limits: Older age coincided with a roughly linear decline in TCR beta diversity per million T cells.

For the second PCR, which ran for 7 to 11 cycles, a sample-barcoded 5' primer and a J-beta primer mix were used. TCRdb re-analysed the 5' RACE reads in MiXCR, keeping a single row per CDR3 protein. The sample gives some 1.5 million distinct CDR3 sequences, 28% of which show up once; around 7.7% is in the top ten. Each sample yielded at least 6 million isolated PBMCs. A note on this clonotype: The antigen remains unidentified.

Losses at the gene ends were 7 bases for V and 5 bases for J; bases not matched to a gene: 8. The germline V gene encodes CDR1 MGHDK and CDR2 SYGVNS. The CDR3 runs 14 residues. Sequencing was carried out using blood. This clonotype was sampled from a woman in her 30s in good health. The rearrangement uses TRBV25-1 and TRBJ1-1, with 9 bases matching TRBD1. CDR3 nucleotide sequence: TGTGCCAGCATTAGAACAGGGGGCCGGACTGAAGCTTTCTTT. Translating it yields CASIRTGGRTEAFF.